These 27 T cell receptor beta chains share one sample of origin, sequenced in a study of blood T cell repertoires in COVID-19. Produced via immunoSEQ multiplex PCR; TCRdb's table is partial and in-frame only. The sample records approximately 280,000 clones, 86% being singletons. The sequenced sample consisted of peripheral blood. The receptors were sampled from a woman in her thirties who had recovered from COVID-19.

The chain is built from TRBV7-2 and TRBJ1-1; no clear D gene. Between the trimmed V and J ends, which lost 5 bases and 2 bases, there was a span of 12 bases. This CDR3 region has 14 residues. Germline V gene lookup returns CDR1 SGHTA and CDR2 FQGNSA. The CDR3 loop reads CASSRGTANTEAFF. In DNA form, the CDR3 reads TGTGCCAGCAGCCGTGGCACAGCCAACACTGAAGCTTTCTTT.

In its sample, this clone was seen once. V is TRBV19 and J is TRBJ1-3; 7 bases align to TRBD1. From germline, CDR1 is LNHDA and CDR2 SQIVND (reference sequence). The CDR3 totals 16 residues. After removal of 6 bases from V and 2 bases from J, the junction contained 10 bases not matched to a gene. The CDR3 spells CASRLPGQRTGNTIYF. The CDR3 region has the DNA TGTGCCAGTAGGCTTCCGGGACAGCGGACTGGAAACACCATATATTTT.

This chain connects TRBV18 to TRBJ2-7; D might be TRBD2 (7 bases). The CDR3 spans 16 residues. V was trimmed by 2 bases and J by 2 bases, leaving 16 bases between them. CDR1 and CDR2 from the germline V gene are KGHSH and LQKENI. The CDR3 nucleotides read TGTGCCAGCTCACCAGGGGGCGGGAGAACCGCCTACGAGCAGTACTTC. It translates to CASSPGGGRTAYEQYF.

V is TRBV28 and J is TRBJ1-4; 7 bases fit TRBD1. CDR1 and CDR2 from the germline V gene are MDHEN and SYDVKM. With V trimmed by 7 bases and J by 0 bases, 8 bases remained unmatched. The CDR3 is 16 amino acids. CDR3 region: CASTPTGYSTNEKLFF. CDR3 DNA sequence: TGTGCCAGCACCCCGACAGGGTACTCAACTAATGAAAAACTGTTTTTT.

This rearrangement joins TRBV5-1 to TRBJ2-3; 7 positions match TRBD1. After removal of 2 bases from V and 3 bases from J, the junction contained 3 bases not matched to a gene. The CDR3 extends over 14 amino acids. Germline V gives CDR1 SGHRS, CDR2 YFSETQ. The CDR3 region is CASSFQGVTDTQYF. The CDR3 DNA reads as TGCGCCAGCAGCTTTCAGGGGGTTACAGATACGCAGTATTTT. Full variable domain (remainder filled in from reference TRBV5-1 and TRBJ2-3): KAGVTQTPRYLIKTRGQQVTLSCSPISGHRSVSWYQQTPGQGLQFLFEYFSETQRNKGNFPGRFSGRQFSNSRSEMNVSTLELGDSALYLCASSFQGVTDTQYFGPGTRLTVL.

The rearrangement uses TRBV28 and TRBJ2-5; 9 positions agree with TRBD2. The ends lost 6 bases at V and 1 base at J; junction bases unmatched: 6. Looked up from germline, CDR1 is MDHEN and CDR2 is SYDVKM. The CDR3 contains 15 residues. Here the CDR3 DNA reads TGTGCCAGCAGGGGTCTTAGCGGGAGCCAAGAGACCCAGTACTTC. Its protein product is CASRGLSGSQETQYF.

The gene calls are TRBV20-1 and TRBJ2-5, with TRBD2 matching over 9 bases. This CDR3 spans 15 amino acids. After removal of 3 bases from V and 5 bases from J, the junction contained 10 bases not matched to a gene. Germline assignment: CDR1 DFQATT and CDR2 SNEGSKA (reference sequence). Here the CDR3 reads CSASVAGVSLETQYF. The CDR3 DNA reads as TGCAGTGCTAGTGTAGCGGGGGTGTCTTTGGAGACCCAGTACTTC.

DNA for the CDR3: TGTGCCAGCAGCCAAGATTTGGCGCAGGGAGGGGGCTACACCTTC. Its translation is CASSQDLAQGGGYTF. This chain uses TRBV3-1 (or the pseudogene TRBV3-2) with TRBJ1-2; D may be TRBD1 (5 bases). The CDR3 runs 15 residues. Trimming left V 0 bases short and J 8 bases short, with 16 bases between. Germline V gene data show CDR1 as LGHDT and CDR2 as YNNKEL (reference sequence).

The chain carries TRBV5-4 and TRBJ1-1; D gene unclear. CDR1 and CDR2 (germline): SGHNT, YYREEE (reference sequence). Trimming took off 5 bases at V and 5 bases at J, with 16 bases between the two ends. The CDR3 has 14 amino acids. The CDR3 here is CASSLRAARTEAFF. The CDR3 DNA reads TGTGCCAGCAGTCTGAGGGCGGCGAGGACTGAAGCTTTCTTT.

This chain connects TRBV7-8 to TRBJ1-2, with 8 bases identical to TRBD1. Germline CDR1 reads SGHVS; CDR2 reads FQNEAQ. The V segment lost 5 bases and the J segment 8 bases; nucleotides outside the gene matches: 4. The CDR3 has 12 residues. In DNA form, the CDR3 reads TGTGCCAGCAGCACGACAGGGGCAGGCTACACCTTC. Its protein product is CASSTTGAGYTF. The full variable domain, completed using reference TRBV7-8 and TRBJ1-2, is GAGVSQSPRYKVAKRGQDVALRCDPISGHVSLFWYQQALGQGPEFLTYFQNEAQLDKSGLPSDRFFAERPEGSVSTLKIQRTQQEDSAVYLCASSTTGAGYTFGSGTRLTVV.

The CDR3 loop reads CASREDSTDTQYF. The DNA for the CDR3 is TGTGCCAGCAGAGAGGATAGCACAGATACGCAGTATTTT. The chain joins TRBV6-6 to TRBJ2-3; D not certain. This CDR3 region has 13 residues. Germline V CDR1 and CDR2: MNHNY, SVGAGI (reference sequence). Trimming cost V 6 bases and J 0 bases, with 7 bases left between them.

About this clone itself: Other DNA sequences in the sample encode the same CDR3. This rearrangement joins TRBV19 to TRBJ2-1; 14 bases are a match to TRBD2. Germline trimming cut 6 bases from V and 3 bases from J; bases unmatched to any gene: 4. CDR3 length equals 16 residues. The germline CDR1 and CDR2 sequences are LNHDA and SQIVND (reference sequence). CDR3 in amino acids: CASSPGLAGGYNEQFF. As DNA, the CDR3 is TGTGCCAGTAGCCCCGGACTAGCGGGGGGCTACAATGAGCAGTTCTTC.

V gene TRBV10-3 combines with J gene TRBJ1-4, with D possibly matching TRBD1 (6 bases). This CDR3 region has 15 residues. Germline lookup yields CDR1 ENHRY and CDR2 SYGVKD. Trimming took off 3 bases at V and 1 base at J, with 9 bases between the two ends. DNA for the CDR3: TGTGCCATCAGTGAAGCCAGGGGAACTAATGAAAAACTGTTTTTT. Translated: CAISEARGTNEKLFF.

The rearrangement links TRBV7-2 to TRBJ1-3; 7 positions agree with TRBD1. V shed 3 bases and J 0 bases; nucleotides not matched to a gene: 5. This CDR3 is 16 amino acids long. Per the germline V gene, CDR1 is SGHTA and CDR2 is FQGNSA. The CDR3 bases are TGTGCCAGCAGCTTCGGACAGGTTGCCTCTGGAAACACCATATATTTT. As protein: CASSFGQVASGNTIYF. Using reference TRBV7-2 and TRBJ1-3 for the parts outside the CDR3, the full variable domain is GAGVSQSPSNKVTEKGKDVELRCDPISGHTALYWYRQSLGQGLEFLIYFQGNSAPDKSGLPSDRFSAERTGGSVSTLTIQRTQQEDSAVYLCASSFGQVASGNTIYFGEGSWLTVV.

V is TRBV10-2 and J is TRBJ2-7, with 7 positions matching TRBD1. Germline V gives CDR1 WSHSY, CDR2 SAAADI. V was pared by 10 bases and J by 3 bases, with 15 bases of the junction left unmatched. This CDR3 has 15 amino acids. The CDR3 bases are TGCGCCAATGAAACGACCGGGGACAGACTCTACGAGCAGTACTTC. Encoded protein: CANETTGDRLYEQYF.

The chain carries TRBV18 and TRBJ2-5; 7 nucleotides match TRBD1. Germline V lookup: CDR1 KGHSH, CDR2 LQKENI. This CDR3 is built from 17 residues. Losses at the gene ends were 5 bases for V and 1 base for J; bases not matched to a gene: 13. The CDR3 region is CASSDPFEDRSQETQYF. CDR3 DNA: TGTGCCAGCTCAGATCCTTTCGAGGACAGGAGCCAAGAGACCCAGTACTTC.

The rearrangement uses TRBV5-1 and TRBJ2-1; 9 nucleotides line up with TRBD2. Germline-derived CDR1 and CDR2 are SGHRS and YFSETQ. Trimming cost V 0 bases and J 8 bases; bases outside gene matches: 6. The CDR3 is made up of 15 amino acids. The CDR3 nucleotides read TGCGCCAGCAGCTTGGCGGCGGGGGGGCCCCATGAGCAGTTCTTC. Translation: CASSLAAGGPHEQFF.

This chain uses TRBV10-2 with TRBJ1-1; D is ambiguous. Germline V CDR1 and CDR2: WSHSY, SAAADI. This CDR3 comprises 11 residues. Deletions cut 6 bases from V and 5 bases from J, with 7 bases between. In DNA, the CDR3 is TGCGCCAGCAGGGCCGGGACTGAAGCTTTCTTT. It yields the protein CASRAGTEAFF.

The V and J genes are TRBV29-1 and TRBJ2-1, with 7 positions matching TRBD2. Germline V gene data show CDR1 as SQVTM and CDR2 as ANQGSEA. J gave up 6 bases and V 2 bases, and 7 bases lay outside the gene matches. The CDR3 contains 14 residues. The CDR3 loop is CSVEPSGGGNEQFF. DNA for the CDR3: TGCAGCGTTGAACCTAGCGGTGGAGGCAATGAGCAGTTCTTC.

The V gene is TRBV28, the J gene TRBJ2-2, with unresolved D. The germline gives CDR1 MDHEN, CDR2 SYDVKM. This CDR3 is built from 13 residues. Between the trimmed V and J ends, which lost 5 bases and 7 bases, there was a span of 11 bases. The CDR3 coding sequence is TGTGCCAGCAGTCCAGGAAAAGGCGGGGAGCTGTTTTTT. It encodes CASSPGKGGELFF.

V usage is TRBV11-2 and J usage is TRBJ2-7; no definite D call. Germline V gives CDR1 SGHAT, CDR2 FQNNGV. The CDR3 totals 13 residues. Trimming left V 1 base short and J 1 base short, with 5 bases between. The CDR3, as DNA: TGTGCCAGCAGCTTAGGCGGTTCCTACGAGCAGTACTTC. It codes for CASSLGGSYEQYF.

CDR3 sequence (DNA): TGTGCCTGGAGTGGAGGGGGCACTGAAGCTTTCTTT. This encodes CAWSGGGTEAFF. The chain employs TRBV30 and TRBJ1-1, with TRBD1 as a possible D gene (6 bases). Trimming pared 1 base from V and 4 bases from J, leaving 7 bases between. Germline CDR1 is GTSNPN and CDR2 is SVGIG (reference sequence). The CDR3 length is 12 residues.

The chain joins TRBV5-4 to TRBJ2-1; D ambiguous. The CDR3 has 13 amino acids. Per germline, CDR1 SGHNT and CDR2 YYREEE (reference sequence). The ends were cut back, 7 bases at V and 0 bases at J, with 8 bases in the middle. For the CDR3, the DNA is TGTGCCAGCTCAAGGAGCTCCTACAATGAGCAGTTCTTC. As protein: CASSRSSYNEQFF.

The genes are TRBV30 and TRBJ2-1; TRBD1 agrees at 10 bases. CDR3 length equals 15 residues. The germline gives CDR1 GTSNPN, CDR2 SVGIG (reference sequence). Trimming removed 2 bases from V and 6 bases from J; junction bases left unmatched: 7. CDR3 sequence (DNA): TGTGCCTGGAGTAAGGGGACAGGGGCGTTCAATGAGCAGTTCTTC. This encodes CAWSKGTGAFNEQFF.

The chain couples TRBV3-1 (or the pseudogene TRBV3-2) to TRBJ2-2; 9 bases match TRBD2. CDR3 size: 16 residues. Germline-derived CDR1 and CDR2 are LGHDT and YNNKEL (reference sequence). The V gene end was trimmed by 1 base and the J gene end by 7 bases; junction bases not matched to a gene: 7. The CDR3 sequence: CASSQVIAGAVGELFF. As DNA, the CDR3 is TGTGCCAGCAGCCAAGTAATAGCGGGAGCTGTCGGGGAGCTGTTTTTT.

The chain has TRBV6-6 and TRBJ2-3; D not certain. The V gene lost 0 bases and the J gene lost 5 bases, with 3 bases spanning the gap. Germline CDR1 MNHNY, CDR2 SVGAGI (reference sequence). This CDR3 region has 12 residues. Here the CDR3 DNA reads TGTGCCAGCAGTTACTCACTAGATACGCAGTATTTT. Protein product: CASSYSLDTQYF.

This clone has only one observation. The genes are TRBV7-2 and TRBJ2-7; 10 nucleotides agree with TRBD2. Per germline, CDR1 SGHTA and CDR2 FQGNSA. The CDR3 is 17 residues long. V shed 4 bases, J shed 4 bases, and the junction held 13 bases outside the gene matches. CDR3 protein: CASSSGPLAGLGYEQYF. CDR3 bases: TGTGCCAGCAGCTCAGGGCCACTAGCGGGACTAGGGTACGAGCAGTACTTC.